This T cell receptor (beta chain) was sequenced in a study of shared clonotypes between healthy human individuals. Looking at the study overall: The study enrolled a couple of women and a few men aged 18 to 49. The study's findings and limits: It was only blood that was sampled, and tissue repertoires likely differ.

Concerning this clone itself: Its antigen remains unidentified.

Per the germline V gene, CDR1 is SGHDT and CDR2 is YYEEEE. The CDR3 runs to 13 residues. Trimming removed 3 bases at V and 8 bases at J, with 12 bases between. Among the donors, all were Caucasian adults who lived in Nashville, Tennessee. Data came from immunoSEQ multiplex PCR; TCRdb stores just in-frame clones and leaves some out. Among more than 550,000 clones listed, around 70% were seen once. The source of this sequence is a woman aged 25 to 45 in good health. Sequenced input: memory CD4+ T cells sorted from blood. Subset reported: CD45RA-negative fraction. This chain uses TRBV5-6 with TRBJ1-3; D uncertain. This CDR3 is CASSSTGKHTIYF. CDR3 coding DNA: TGTGCCAGCAGCTCAACGGGCAAGCACACCATATATTTT.